This entry lists 4 T cell receptor beta chains sequenced from one sample in a study of T cell responses to AZD1222 COVID-19 vaccine. The method was immunoSEQ multiplex PCR; TCRdb's version includes in-frame clones alone and lacks a portion of them. The sample includes about 70,000 clones, 88% of them seen just once. Specimen: peripheral blood, collected 28 days after the second dose of the MenACWY control vaccine. The receptors derive from an adult who received the MenACWY meningococcal vaccine as a control.

J is TRBJ2-7 and V is TRBV6-5; TRBD1 aligns across 9 bases. V gave up 6 bases and J gave up 5 bases; unmatched junction bases: 8. Germline V gene lookup returns CDR1 MNHEY and CDR2 SVGAGI. CDR3 size: 14 residues. DNA for the CDR3: TGTGCCAGCAGATCCGGGACAGGGACAGACGAGCAGTACTTC. Protein product: CASRSGTGTDEQYF.

This chain uses TRBV2 with TRBJ2-3, with D tentatively TRBD1 (6 bases). Germline V lookup: CDR1 SNHLY, CDR2 FYNNEI. This CDR3 is 14 amino acids long. Trimming cost V 6 bases and J 0 bases, with 10 bases left between them. CDR3 protein: CASRLTGSTDTQYF. DNA of the CDR3: TGTGCCAGCAGACTAACAGGGAGCACAGATACGCAGTATTTT.

The rearrangement uses TRBV28 and TRBJ1-2; weak D call: TRBD1 (6 bases). V was cut by 3 bases and J by 7 bases, with 12 bases left in between. Per the germline V gene, CDR1 is MDHEN and CDR2 is SYDVKM. The CDR3 is made up of 13 amino acids. CDR3 in DNA: TGTGCCAGCAGTTTTCGGGGGGCTCGTGGCTACACCTTC. Its translation: CASSFRGARGYTF.

About this clone itself: This sample also contains other DNA sequences that code for the same CDR3. The genes are TRBV9 and TRBJ1-1, with D possibly TRBD1 on 5 matching bases. The CDR3 consists of 14 residues. V gave up 4 bases and J gave up 1 base, with 11 bases separating them. From germline, CDR1 is SGDLS and CDR2 YYNGEE. The CDR3 reads CASSPGQRNTEAFF. The CDR3 DNA follows: TGTGCCAGCAGCCCAGGACAAAGGAACACTGAAGCTTTCTTT.